These 4 T cell receptor beta chains were sequenced from one sample in a study of PD-1 blockade in classical Hodgkin lymphoma (dated by TCRdb to the early 2020s). The label giving this sample's time point can be read as: cycle 4 day 1 (C4D1), after 5 to 7 weeks of nivolumab. Every trial patient had relapsed after autologous stem cell transplantation, and cohorts A, B and C differed in prior brentuximab vedotin exposure. The library came from the immunoSEQ multiplex PCR assay. TCRdb took over this immuneACCESS table, retaining in-frame rearrangements with V and J assigned. Such tables are incomplete; in checked studies, under half of the missing clones stem from an unresolved V gene, and the remainder is unexplained. Here the sample has fewer than 50,000 clones; around 80% occur a single time. Around a third of the sample comes from the top ten. Source: peripheral blood mononuclear cells (PBMCs), taken before the fourth cycle of nivolumab. The receptors come from a human donor with classical Hodgkin lymphoma.

The CDR3 sequence: CSARFQTGNEQFF. The CDR3 DNA reads as TGCAGCGCCCGTTTTCAGACGGGCAATGAGCAGTTCTTC. V is TRBV29-1 and J is TRBJ2-1; no definite D call. The CDR3 extends over 13 amino acids. V was pared by 7 bases and J by 6 bases, with 16 bases between. Germline CDR1 and CDR2: SQVTM and ANQGSEA.

As concerns this clone: One junction end disagrees with the germline gene, perhaps due to a read error. V is TRBV9 and J is TRBJ2-5; no clear D gene. From germline, CDR1 is SGDLS and CDR2 YYNGEE. CDR3 size: 14 residues. CDR3 sequence: CAGSVQGMKETQYF. DNA of the CDR3: TGTGCCGGCAGCGTCCAAGGGATGAAGGAGACCCAGTACTTC.

V usage is TRBV7-8 and J usage is TRBJ1-3; D is uncertain. V lost 7 bases and J lost 0, with 10 bases in between. The CDR3 spans 14 residues. CDR1 is SGHVS, CDR2 FQNEAQ, per germline. The CDR3 DNA is TGTGCCAGCATACCGTATAGCTCTGGAAACACCATATATTTT. This gives the protein CASIPYSSGNTIYF.

This sequence joins TRBV7-7 and TRBJ2-1; D perhaps matches TRBD1 (6 bases). The CDR3 is made up of 15 amino acids. The V end was cut by 2 bases, the J end by 5 bases, with 13 bases between. Germline loops: CDR1 SSHAT, CDR2 FNYEAQ (reference sequence). The CDR3 spells CASSLYVQGDNEQFF. The CDR3 region has the DNA TGTGCCAGCAGCTTATATGTACAGGGCGACAATGAGCAGTTCTTC. The full variable domain, with the rest looked up from reference TRBV7-7 and TRBJ2-1, is GAGVSQSPRYKVTKRGQDVTLRCDPISSHATLYWYQQALGQGPEFLTYFNYEAQPDKSGLPSDRFSAERPEGSISTLTIQRTEQRDSAMYRCASSLYVQGDNEQFFGPGTRLTVL.